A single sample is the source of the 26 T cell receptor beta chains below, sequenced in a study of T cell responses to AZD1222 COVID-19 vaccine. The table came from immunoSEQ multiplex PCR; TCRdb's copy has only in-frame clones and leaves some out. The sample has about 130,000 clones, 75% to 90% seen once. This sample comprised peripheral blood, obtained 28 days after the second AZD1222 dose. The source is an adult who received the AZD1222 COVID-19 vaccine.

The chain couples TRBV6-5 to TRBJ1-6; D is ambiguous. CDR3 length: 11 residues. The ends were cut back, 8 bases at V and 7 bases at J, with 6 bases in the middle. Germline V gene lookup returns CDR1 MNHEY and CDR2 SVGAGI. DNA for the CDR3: TGTGCCAGCGGGGTCAATTCACCCCTCCACTTT. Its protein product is CASGVNSPLHF.

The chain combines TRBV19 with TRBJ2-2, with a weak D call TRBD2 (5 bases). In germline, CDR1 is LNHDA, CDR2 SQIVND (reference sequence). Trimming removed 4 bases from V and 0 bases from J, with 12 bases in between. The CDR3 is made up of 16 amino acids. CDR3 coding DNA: TGTGCCAGTAGTACGGCTAGCCAAACGAACACCGGGGAGCTGTTTTTT. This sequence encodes CASSTASQTNTGELFF.

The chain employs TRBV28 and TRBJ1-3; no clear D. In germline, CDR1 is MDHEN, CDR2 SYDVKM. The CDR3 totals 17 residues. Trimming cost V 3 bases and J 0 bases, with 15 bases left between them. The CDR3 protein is CASSFRSASISGNTIYF. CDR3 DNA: TGTGCCAGCAGTTTTCGTTCCGCCAGCATCTCTGGAAACACCATATATTTT. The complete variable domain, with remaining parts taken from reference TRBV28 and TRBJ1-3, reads DVKVTQSSRYLVKRTGEKVFLECVQDMDHENMFWYRQDPGLGLRLIYFSYDVKMKEKGDIPEGYSVSREKKERFSLILESASTNQTSMYLCASSFRSASISGNTIYFGEGSWLTVV.

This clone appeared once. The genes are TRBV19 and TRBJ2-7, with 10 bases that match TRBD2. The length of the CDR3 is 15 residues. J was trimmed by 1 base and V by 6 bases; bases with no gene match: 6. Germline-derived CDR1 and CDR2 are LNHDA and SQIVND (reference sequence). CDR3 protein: CASRNLAGASYEQYF. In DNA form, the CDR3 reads TGTGCCAGTAGGAACCTAGCGGGGGCTTCCTACGAGCAGTACTTC.

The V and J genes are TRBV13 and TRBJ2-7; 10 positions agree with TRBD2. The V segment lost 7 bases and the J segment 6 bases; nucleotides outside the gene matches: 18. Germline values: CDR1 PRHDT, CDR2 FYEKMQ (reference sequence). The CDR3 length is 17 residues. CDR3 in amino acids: CASKREGAGLTPVEQYF. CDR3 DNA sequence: TGTGCCAGCAAGCGGGAGGGAGCAGGACTAACTCCTGTCGAGCAGTACTTC.

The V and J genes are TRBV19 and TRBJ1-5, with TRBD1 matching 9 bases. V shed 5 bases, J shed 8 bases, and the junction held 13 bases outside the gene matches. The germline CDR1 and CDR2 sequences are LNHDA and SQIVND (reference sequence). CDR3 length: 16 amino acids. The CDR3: CASSPRTGAVREPQHF. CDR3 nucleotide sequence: TGTGCCAGTAGTCCCCGGACAGGGGCCGTCCGGGAGCCCCAGCATTTT.

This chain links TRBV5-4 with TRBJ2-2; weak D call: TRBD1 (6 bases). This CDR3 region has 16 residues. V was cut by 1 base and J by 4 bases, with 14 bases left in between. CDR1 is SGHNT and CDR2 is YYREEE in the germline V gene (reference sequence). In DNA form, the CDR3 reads TGTGCCAGCAGCTTGCGAGGTACAGGGTTCACCGGGGAGCTGTTTTTT. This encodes CASSLRGTGFTGELFF.

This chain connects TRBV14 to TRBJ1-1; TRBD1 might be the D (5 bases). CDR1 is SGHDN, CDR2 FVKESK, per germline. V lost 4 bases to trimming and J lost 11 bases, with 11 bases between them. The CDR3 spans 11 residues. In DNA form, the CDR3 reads TGTGCCAGCAGCCCGACAGTATCGGCTTTCTTT. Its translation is CASSPTVSAFF.

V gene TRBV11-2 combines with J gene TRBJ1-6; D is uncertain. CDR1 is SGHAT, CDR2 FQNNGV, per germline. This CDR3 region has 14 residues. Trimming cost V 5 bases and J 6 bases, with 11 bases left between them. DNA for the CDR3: TGTGCCAGCAGCGCGGACTCACTTAATTCACCCCTCCACTTT. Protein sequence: CASSADSLNSPLHF.

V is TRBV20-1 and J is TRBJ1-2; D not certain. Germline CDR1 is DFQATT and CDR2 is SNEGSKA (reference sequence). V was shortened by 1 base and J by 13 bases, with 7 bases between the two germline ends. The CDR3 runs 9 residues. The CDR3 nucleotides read TGCAGTGCTAGAGGGTTTTTCACCTTC. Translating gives CSARGFFTF.

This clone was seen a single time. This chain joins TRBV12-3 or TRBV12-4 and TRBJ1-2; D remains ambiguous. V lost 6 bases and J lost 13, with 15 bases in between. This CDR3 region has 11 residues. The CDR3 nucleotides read TGTGCCAGCAGCAACGGGGAGGAGGGCACCTTC. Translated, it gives CASSNGEEGTF.

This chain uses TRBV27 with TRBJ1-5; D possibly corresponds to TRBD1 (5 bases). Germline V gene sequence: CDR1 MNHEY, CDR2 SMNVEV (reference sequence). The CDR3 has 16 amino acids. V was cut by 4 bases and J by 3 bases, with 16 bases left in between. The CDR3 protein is CASSSGPGLDNQPQHF. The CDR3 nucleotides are TGTGCCAGCAGTTCAGGCCCAGGGCTAGACAATCAGCCCCAGCATTTT.

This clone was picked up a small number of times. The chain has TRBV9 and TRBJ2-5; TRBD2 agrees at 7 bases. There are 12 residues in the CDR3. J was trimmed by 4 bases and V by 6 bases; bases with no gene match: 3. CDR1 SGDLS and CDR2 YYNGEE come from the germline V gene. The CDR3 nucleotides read TGTGCCAGCAAGTGGGGGGGAGAGACCCAGTACTTC. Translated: CASKWGGETQYF. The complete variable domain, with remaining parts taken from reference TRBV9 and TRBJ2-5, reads DSGVTQTPKHLITATGQRVTLRCSPRSGDLSVYWYQQSLDQGLQFLIQYYNGEERAKGNILERFSAQQFPDLHSELNLSSLELGDSALYFCASKWGGETQYFGPGTRLLVL.

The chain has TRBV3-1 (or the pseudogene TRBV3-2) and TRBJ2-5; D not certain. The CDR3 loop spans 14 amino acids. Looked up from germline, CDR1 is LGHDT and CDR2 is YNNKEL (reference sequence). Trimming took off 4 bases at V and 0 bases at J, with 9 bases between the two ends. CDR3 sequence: CASSLTENQETQYF. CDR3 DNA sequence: TGTGCCAGCAGCCTTACAGAGAACCAAGAGACCCAGTACTTC.

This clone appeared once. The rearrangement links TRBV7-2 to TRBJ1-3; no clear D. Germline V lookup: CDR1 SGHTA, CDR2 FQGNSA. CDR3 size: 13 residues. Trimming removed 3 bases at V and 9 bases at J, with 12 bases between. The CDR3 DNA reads TGTGCCAGCAGCTTCCCGTCCGGGGTCACCATATATTTT. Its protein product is CASSFPSGVTIYF.

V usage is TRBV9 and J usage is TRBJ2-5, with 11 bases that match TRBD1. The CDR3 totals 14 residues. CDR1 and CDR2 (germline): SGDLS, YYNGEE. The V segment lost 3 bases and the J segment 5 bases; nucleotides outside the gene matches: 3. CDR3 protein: CASSGTGGPETQYF. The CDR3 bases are TGTGCCAGCAGCGGGACAGGGGGCCCGGAGACCCAGTACTTC.

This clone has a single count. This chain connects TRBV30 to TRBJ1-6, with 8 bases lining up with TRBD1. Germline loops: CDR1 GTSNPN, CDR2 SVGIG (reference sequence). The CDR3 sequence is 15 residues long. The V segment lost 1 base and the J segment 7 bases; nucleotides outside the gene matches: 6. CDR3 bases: TGTGCCTGGAGTGAGCTGGACAGGGAAAATTCACCCCTCCACTTT. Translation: CAWSELDRENSPLHF.

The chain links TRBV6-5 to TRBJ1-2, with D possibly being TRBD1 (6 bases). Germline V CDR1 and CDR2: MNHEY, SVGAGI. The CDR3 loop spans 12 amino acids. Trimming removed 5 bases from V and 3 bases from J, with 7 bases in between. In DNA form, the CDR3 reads TGTGCCAGCAGTCAGGGGTACTATGGCTACACCTTC. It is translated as CASSQGYYGYTF.

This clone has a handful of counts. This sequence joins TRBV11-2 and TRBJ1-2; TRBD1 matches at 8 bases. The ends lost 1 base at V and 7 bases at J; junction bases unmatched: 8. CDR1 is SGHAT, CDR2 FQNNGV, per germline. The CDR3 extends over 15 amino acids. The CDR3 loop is CASSLVGRGQGGYTF. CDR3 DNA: TGTGCCAGCAGCTTAGTTGGCAGGGGGCAAGGTGGCTACACCTTC. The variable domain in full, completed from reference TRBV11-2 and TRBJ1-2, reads EAGVAQSPRYKIIEKRQSVAFWCNPISGHATLYWYQQILGQGPKLLIQFQNNGVVDDSQLPKDRFSAERLKGVDSTLKIQPAKLEDSAVYLCASSLVGRGQGGYTFGSGTRLTVV.

The CDR3 DNA is TGTGCCAGCAGTTTCTTAGGGGCCGGGAGCAATCAGCCCCAGCATTTT. Protein product: CASSFLGAGSNQPQHF. The chain uses TRBV27 and TRBJ1-5, with a weak D call TRBD1 (5 bases). Trimming removed 3 bases at V and 1 base at J, with 13 bases between. Germline V gene sequence: CDR1 MNHEY, CDR2 SMNVEV (reference sequence). The CDR3 is 16 residues long.

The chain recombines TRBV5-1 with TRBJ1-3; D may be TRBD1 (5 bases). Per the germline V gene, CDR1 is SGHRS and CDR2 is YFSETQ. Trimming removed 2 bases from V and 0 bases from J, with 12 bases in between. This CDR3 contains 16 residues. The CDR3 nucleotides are TGCGCCAGCAGCTTAGGGACGGATCCCTCTGGAAACACCATATATTTT. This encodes CASSLGTDPSGNTIYF.

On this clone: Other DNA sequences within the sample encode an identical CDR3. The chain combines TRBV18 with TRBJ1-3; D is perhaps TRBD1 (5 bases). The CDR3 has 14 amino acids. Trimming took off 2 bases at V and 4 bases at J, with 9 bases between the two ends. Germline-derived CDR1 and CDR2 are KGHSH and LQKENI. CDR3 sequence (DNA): TGTGCCAGCTCACCAGCGGGACCCGGAAACACCATATATTTT. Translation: CASSPAGPGNTIYF.

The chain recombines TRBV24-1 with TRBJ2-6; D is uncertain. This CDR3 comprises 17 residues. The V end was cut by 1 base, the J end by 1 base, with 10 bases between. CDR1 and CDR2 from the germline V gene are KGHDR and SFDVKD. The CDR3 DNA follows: TGTGCCACCAGTGATTTCTCATCGAGATCTGGGGCCAACGTCCTGACTTTC. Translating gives CATSDFSSRSGANVLTF.

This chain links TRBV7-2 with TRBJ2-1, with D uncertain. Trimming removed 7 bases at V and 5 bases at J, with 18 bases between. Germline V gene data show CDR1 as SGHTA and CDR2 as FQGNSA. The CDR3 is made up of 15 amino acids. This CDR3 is CASTPKAYVDNEQFF. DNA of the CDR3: TGTGCCAGCACCCCAAAGGCTTATGTAGACAATGAGCAGTTCTTC.

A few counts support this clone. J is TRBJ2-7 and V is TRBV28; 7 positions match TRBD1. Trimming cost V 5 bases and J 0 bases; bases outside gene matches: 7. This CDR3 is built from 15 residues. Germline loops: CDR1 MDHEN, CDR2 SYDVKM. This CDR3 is CASSKPGTASYEQYF. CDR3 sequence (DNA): TGTGCCAGCAGTAAGCCAGGGACAGCCTCCTACGAGCAGTACTTC. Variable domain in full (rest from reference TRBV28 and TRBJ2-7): DVKVTQSSRYLVKRTGEKVFLECVQDMDHENMFWYRQDPGLGLRLIYFSYDVKMKEKGDIPEGYSVSREKKERFSLILESASTNQTSMYLCASSKPGTASYEQYFGPGTRLTVT.

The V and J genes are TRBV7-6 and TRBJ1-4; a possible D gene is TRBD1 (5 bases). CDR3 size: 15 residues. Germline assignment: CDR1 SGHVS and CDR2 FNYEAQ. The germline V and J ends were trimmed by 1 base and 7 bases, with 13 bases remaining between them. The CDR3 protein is CASSLDPGGSEKLFF. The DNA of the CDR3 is TGTGCCAGCAGCTTAGACCCCGGGGGGAGTGAAAAACTGTTTTTT.